The rows below give T cell receptor beta chains drawn from one sample of a study of cytomegalovirus exposure and HLA in healthy donors. The protocol was immunoSEQ multiplex PCR, while the TCRdb copy is restricted to in-frame clones and leaves out a portion. This table holds about 170,000 clones, 65% to 85% found once. The sample comprised PBMCs. The source of these receptors is a male donor in good health and CMV-seronegative. The CDR3 runs from the conserved cysteine through the conserved F or W. Fields, in order: J gene, clone size, V gene, D gene, CDR3 protein, CDR3 DNA. The D gene is left open where the match is weak. Size is stated for part of the rows, as once, few or many counts, or as a class when the clone is expanded.

TRBJ1-2 few TRBV5-3 TRBD1 CARSSPGQGPLVGGYTF TGTGCCAGAAGCTCACCGGGACAGGGTCCCCTTGTGGGTGGCTACACCTTC
TRBJ2-5 NA TRBV5-4 TRBD2 CASSLGPSGNQETQYF TGTGCCAGCAGCTTGGGTCCTAGCGGAAACCAAGAGACCCAGTACTTC
TRBJ1-2 NA TRBV28 NA CARGSENYGYTF TGTGCCAGAGGCTCGGAGAACTATGGCTACACCTTC
TRBJ2-7 NA TRBV30 NA CAWSPQSGLGYEQYF TGTGCCTGGAGTCCACAGAGCGGGTTGGGCTACGAGCAGTACTTC
TRBJ2-2 NA TRBV2 TRBD2 CASRGLISRTGELFF TGTGCCAGCCGGGGACTAATCTCTCGCACCGGGGAGCTGTTTTTT
TRBJ1-5 NA TRBV19 NA CASSIGHHSNQPQHF TGTGCCAGTAGTATAGGGCACCATAGCAATCAGCCCCAGCATTTT
TRBJ2-5 few TRBV4-2 NA CASSQESGFTTWETQYF TGTGCCAGCAGCCAAGAGTCCGGCTTTACGACTTGGGAGACCCAGTACTTC
TRBJ2-5 NA TRBV18 TRBD1 CASSLTTGVQETQYF TGTGCCAGCTCGCTCACTACAGGGGTCCAAGAGACCCAGTACTTC
TRBJ2-6 NA TRBV6-1 TRBD1 CASSGTGARGANVLTF TGTGCCAGCAGTGGGACAGGGGCCAGGGGGGCCAACGTCCTGACTTTC
TRBJ2-1 once TRBV28 NA CASRTGSKQFF TGTGCCAGCAGGACCGGGTCAAAGCAGTTCTTC
TRBJ1-5 NA TRBV28 NA CASSRNSNQPQHF TGTGCCAGCAGCAGGAATAGCAATCAGCCCCAGCATTTT
TRBJ1-2 NA TRBV25-1 NA CASSEFGREGGYTF TGTGCCAGCAGTGAATTCGGAAGGGAGGGTGGCTACACCTTC
TRBJ2-2 NA TRBV18 TRBD1 CASSRPTGGTGELFF TGTGCCAGCTCACGACCGACAGGGGGCACCGGGGAGCTGTTTTTT
TRBJ2-3 NA TRBV7-3 TRBD1 CASSLTGVMGQRPTSTDTQYF TGTGCCAGCAGCTTAACCGGGGTGATGGGACAGCGCCCCACTAGCACAGATACGCAGTATTTT
TRBJ2-3 NA TRBV27 NA CASCLGRAGTDTQYF TGTGCCAGCTGCTTGGGTCGAGCGGGCACAGATACGCAGTATTTT
TRBJ2-7 NA TRBV27 NA CASSRGWGIEQYF TGTGCCAGCAGCCGGGGGTGGGGGATCGAGCAGTACTTC
TRBJ2-5 NA TRBV27 TRBD2 CASSFYGGRGTQYF TGTGCCAGCAGTTTCTACGGGGGGAGGGGGACCCAGTACTTC
TRBJ1-2 few TRBV5-6 NA CASSTSRGLNYGYTF TGTGCCAGCAGCACCTCCAGGGGCCTTAACTATGGCTACACCTTC
TRBJ2-1 NA TRBV2 NA CASSVARDYNEQFF TGTGCCAGTTCCGTAGCACGGGACTACAATGAGCAGTTCTTC
TRBJ1-5 NA TRBV6-6 TRBD1 CASSIQGAGNQPQHF TGTGCCAGCAGTATTCAGGGGGCAGGCAATCAGCCCCAGCATTTT
TRBJ2-3 NA TRBV10-3 TRBD1 CAISEQGRGPDTQYF TGTGCCATCAGTGAACAGGGAAGGGGGCCAGATACGCAGTATTTT
TRBJ1-2 once TRBV7-3 TRBD1 CASSPTGTGDRGWGYTF TGTGCCAGCAGCCCAACAGGGACGGGGGACAGGGGTTGGGGCTACACCTTC